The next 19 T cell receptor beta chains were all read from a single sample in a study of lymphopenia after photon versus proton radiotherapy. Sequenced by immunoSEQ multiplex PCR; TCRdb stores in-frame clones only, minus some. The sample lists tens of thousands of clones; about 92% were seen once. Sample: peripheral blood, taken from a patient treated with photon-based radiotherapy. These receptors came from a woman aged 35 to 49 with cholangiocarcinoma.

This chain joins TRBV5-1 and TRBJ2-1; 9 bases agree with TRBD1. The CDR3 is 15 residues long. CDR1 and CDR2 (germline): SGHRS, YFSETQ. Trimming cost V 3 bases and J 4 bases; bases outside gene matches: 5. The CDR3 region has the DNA TGCGCCAGCAGCTCGGGGACAGGGATTTACAATGAGCAGTTCTTC. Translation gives CASSSGTGIYNEQFF.

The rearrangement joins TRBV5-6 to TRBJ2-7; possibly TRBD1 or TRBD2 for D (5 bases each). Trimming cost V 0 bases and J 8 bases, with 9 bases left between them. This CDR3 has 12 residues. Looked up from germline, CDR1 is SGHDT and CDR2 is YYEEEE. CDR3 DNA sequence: TGTGCCAGCAGCTTGGCGACGGGACAGCAGTACTTC. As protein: CASSLATGQQYF.

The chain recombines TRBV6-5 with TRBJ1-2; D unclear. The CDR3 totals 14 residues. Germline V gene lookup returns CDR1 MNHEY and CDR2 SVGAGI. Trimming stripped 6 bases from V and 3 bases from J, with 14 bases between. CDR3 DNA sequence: TGTGCCAGCAGCGAACAGACGGACTACTATGGCTACACCTTC. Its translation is CASSEQTDYYGYTF.

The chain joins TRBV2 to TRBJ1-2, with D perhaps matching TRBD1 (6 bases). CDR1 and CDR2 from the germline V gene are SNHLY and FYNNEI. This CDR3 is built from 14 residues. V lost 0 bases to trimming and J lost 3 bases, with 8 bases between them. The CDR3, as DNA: TGTGCCAGCAGTGAAGCGTGGACAGACTATGGCTACACCTTC. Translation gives CASSEAWTDYGYTF.

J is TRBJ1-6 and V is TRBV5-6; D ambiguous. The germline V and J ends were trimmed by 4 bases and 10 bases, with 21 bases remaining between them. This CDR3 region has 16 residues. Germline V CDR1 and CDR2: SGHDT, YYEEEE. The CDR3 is CASSVISGNAISPLHF. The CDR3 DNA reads TGTGCCAGCAGCGTCATTAGTGGCAACGCCATCTCACCCCTCCACTTT.

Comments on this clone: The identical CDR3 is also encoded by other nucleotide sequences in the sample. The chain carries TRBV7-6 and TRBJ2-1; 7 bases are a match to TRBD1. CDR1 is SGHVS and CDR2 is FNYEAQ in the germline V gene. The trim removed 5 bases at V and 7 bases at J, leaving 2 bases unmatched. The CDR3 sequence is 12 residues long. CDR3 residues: CASSLQGNEQFF. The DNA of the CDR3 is TGTGCCAGCAGCCTACAGGGGAATGAGCAGTTCTTC. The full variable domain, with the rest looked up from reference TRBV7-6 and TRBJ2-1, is GAGVSQSPRYKVTKRGQDVALRCDPISGHVSLYWYRQALGQGPEFLTYFNYEAQQDKSGLPNDRFSAERPEGSISTLTIQRTEQRDSAMYRCASSLQGNEQFFGPGTRLTVL.

CDR3 in DNA: TGCGCCAGCATAGGGACTAGCAGCTCCTACGAGCAGTACTTC. It yields the protein CASIGTSSSYEQYF. This rearrangement joins TRBV10-2 to TRBJ2-7; 9 bases fit TRBD2. Looked up from germline, CDR1 is WSHSY and CDR2 is SAAADI. The CDR3 length is 14 residues. The ends lost 7 bases at V and 0 bases at J; junction bases unmatched: 4.

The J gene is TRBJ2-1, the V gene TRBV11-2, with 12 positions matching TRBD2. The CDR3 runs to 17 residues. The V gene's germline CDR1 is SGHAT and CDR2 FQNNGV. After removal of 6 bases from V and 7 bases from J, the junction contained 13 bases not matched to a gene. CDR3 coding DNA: TGTGCCAGCAGAGCCACTAGCGGGAGGACGAGGGGGAATGAGCAGTTCTTC. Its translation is CASRATSGRTRGNEQFF.

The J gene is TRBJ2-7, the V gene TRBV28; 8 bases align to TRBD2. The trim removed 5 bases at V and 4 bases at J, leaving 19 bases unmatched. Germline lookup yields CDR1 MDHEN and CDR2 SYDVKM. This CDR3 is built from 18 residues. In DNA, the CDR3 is TGTGCCAGCAGTAAAAGCCTAGCGGGCCTTCCAGGGGATTACGAGCAGTACTTC. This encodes CASSKSLAGLPGDYEQYF.

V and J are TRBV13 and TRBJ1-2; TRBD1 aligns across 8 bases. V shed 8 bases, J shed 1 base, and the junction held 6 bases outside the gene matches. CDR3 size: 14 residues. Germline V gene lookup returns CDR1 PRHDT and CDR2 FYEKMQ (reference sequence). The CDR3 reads CASHRRGHNYGYTF. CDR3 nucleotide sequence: TGTGCCAGCCATCGCAGGGGGCATAACTATGGCTACACCTTC.

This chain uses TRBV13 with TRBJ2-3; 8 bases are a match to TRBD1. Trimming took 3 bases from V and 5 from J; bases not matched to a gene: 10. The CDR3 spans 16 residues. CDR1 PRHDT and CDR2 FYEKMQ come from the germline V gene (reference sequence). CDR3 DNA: TGTGCCAGCAGCTTCCTTCAGGGGGCCGTATTAGATACGCAGTATTTT. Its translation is CASSFLQGAVLDTQYF.

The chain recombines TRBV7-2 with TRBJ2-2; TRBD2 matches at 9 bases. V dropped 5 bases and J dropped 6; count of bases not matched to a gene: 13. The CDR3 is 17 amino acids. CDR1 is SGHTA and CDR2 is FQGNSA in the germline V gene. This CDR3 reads CASSATGTSTVAGELFF. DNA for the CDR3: TGTGCCAGCAGCGCCACCGGGACTAGCACCGTGGCCGGGGAGCTGTTTTTT.

The CDR3 nucleotides read TGTGCCAGCAGCTTAGCTGGTCCTGGGGGATATGGCTACACCTTC. Encoded protein: CASSLAGPGGYGYTF. The gene calls are TRBV5-6 and TRBJ1-2; the D gene is possibly TRBD1 (5 bases). CDR3 length: 15 amino acids. The V gene's germline CDR1 is SGHDT and CDR2 YYEEEE. Deletions cut 2 bases from V and 5 bases from J, with 16 bases between.

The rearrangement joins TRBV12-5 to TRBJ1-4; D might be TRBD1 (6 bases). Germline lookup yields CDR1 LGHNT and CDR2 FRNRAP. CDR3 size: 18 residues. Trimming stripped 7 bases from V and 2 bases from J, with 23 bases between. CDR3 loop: CASATLRAGERTNEKLFF. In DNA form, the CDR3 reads TGTGCTAGTGCCACGCTTAGGGCAGGGGAAAGGACTAATGAAAAACTGTTTTTT.

CDR3 amino acids: CASSQEGFGSPLHF. Here the CDR3 DNA reads TGCGCCAGCAGCCAAGAAGGATTTGGTTCACCCCTCCACTTT. V is TRBV4-1 and J is TRBJ1-6; D remains unclear. V lost 0 bases and J 9 bases, leaving 9 bases between the germline ends. There are 14 residues in the CDR3. Per the germline V gene, CDR1 is MGHRA and CDR2 is YSYEKL.

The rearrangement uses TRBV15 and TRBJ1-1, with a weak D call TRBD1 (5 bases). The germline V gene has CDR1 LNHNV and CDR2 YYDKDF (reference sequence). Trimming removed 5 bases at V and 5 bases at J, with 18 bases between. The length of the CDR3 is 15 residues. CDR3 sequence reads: CATSGRGRVPTEAFF. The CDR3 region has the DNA TGTGCCACCAGCGGGAGGGGTAGGGTGCCGACTGAAGCTTTCTTT.

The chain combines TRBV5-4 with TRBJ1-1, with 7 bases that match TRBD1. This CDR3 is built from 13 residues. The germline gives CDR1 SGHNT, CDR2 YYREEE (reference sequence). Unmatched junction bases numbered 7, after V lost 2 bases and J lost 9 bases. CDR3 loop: CASSLGGPFQAFF. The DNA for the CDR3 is TGTGCCAGCAGCTTAGGGGGCCCTTTCCAAGCTTTCTTT.

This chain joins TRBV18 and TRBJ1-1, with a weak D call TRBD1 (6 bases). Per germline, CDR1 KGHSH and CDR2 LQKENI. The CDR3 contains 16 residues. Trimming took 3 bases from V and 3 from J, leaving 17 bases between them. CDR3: CASSPVQGEGYTEAFF. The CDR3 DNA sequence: TGTGCCAGCTCACCCGTACAGGGCGAAGGGTACACTGAAGCTTTCTTT.

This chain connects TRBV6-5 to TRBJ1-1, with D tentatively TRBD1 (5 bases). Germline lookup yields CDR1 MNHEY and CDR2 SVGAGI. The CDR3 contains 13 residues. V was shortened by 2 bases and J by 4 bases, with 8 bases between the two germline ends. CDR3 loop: CASSYRGVTEAFF. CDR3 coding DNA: TGTGCCAGCAGTTACAGGGGAGTCACTGAAGCTTTCTTT.